This T cell receptor (beta chain) was sequenced during a study of T cell changes during pregnancy in multiple sclerosis. Repertoires were generated with immunoSEQ multiplex PCR, while TCRdb's copy carries only in-frame clones and drops some. The sample has tens of thousands of clones, about 90% seen once. V was clipped by 8 bases and J by 8 bases, with 15 bases between them. Germline loops: CDR1 MNHEY, CDR2 SMNVEV (reference sequence). This CDR3 has 13 amino acids. The chain combines TRBV27 with TRBJ1-4; possibly TRBD1 for D (6 bases). This clonotype was sampled from a female donor with multiple sclerosis, enrolled in a pregnancy study. Sequenced here: CD4+ T cells from peripheral blood mononuclear cells, sampled before pregnancy. CDR3 sequence (DNA): TGTGCCAGCCGGGCAGGGGCAACCGAAAAACTGTTTTTT. Amino acid sequence: CASRAGATEKLFF.